The 32 T cell receptor beta chains below all came from one sample that was sequenced in a study of PD-1 blockade in mismatch repair-deficient tumors. TCRdb's table, derived via immunoSEQ multiplex PCR, lists solely in-frame clones and lacks some. Altogether tens of thousands of clones are present, approximately 84% being singletons, with the ten largest covering more than 8%. The sequencing used peripheral blood, collected approximately 20 weeks after starting pembrolizumab. The receptors here all came from an adult with mismatch repair-deficient cancer.

This clone came up a few times. J is TRBJ2-7 and V is TRBV10-2; 7 bases are shared with TRBD1. The ends lost 0 bases at V and 0 bases at J; junction bases unmatched: 2. Germline CDR1 is WSHSY and CDR2 is SAAADI. This CDR3 has 15 residues. The CDR3 sequence: CASSESNRGSYEQYF. The CDR3 nucleotides read TGCGCCAGCAGTGAGTCAAACAGGGGCTCCTACGAGCAGTACTTC.

The gene calls are TRBV25-1 and TRBJ2-1; 9 bases are shared with TRBD2. Germline trimming cut 2 bases from V and 9 bases from J; bases unmatched to any gene: 14. This CDR3 comprises 17 residues. Germline V gene sequence: CDR1 MGHDK, CDR2 SYGVNS. The CDR3 is CASSEMMLAGFPGEQFF. In DNA, the CDR3 is TGTGCCAGCAGTGAAATGATGCTAGCGGGATTCCCCGGTGAGCAGTTCTTC.

This rearrangement joins TRBV27 to TRBJ1-5; 7 bases map to TRBD1. CDR3 length: 15 amino acids. The germline CDR1 and CDR2 sequences are MNHEY and SMNVEV (reference sequence). After removal of 9 bases from V and 0 bases from J, the junction contained 8 bases not matched to a gene. CDR3: CASQDRSYSNQPQHF. The CDR3, as DNA: TGTGCCAGTCAGGACAGGTCGTATAGCAATCAGCCCCAGCATTTT.

This chain links TRBV5-8 with TRBJ2-2; D possibly corresponds to TRBD2 (5 bases). CDR1 and CDR2 from the germline V gene are SGHTS and YDEGEE. V was clipped by 1 base and J by 0 bases, with 13 bases between them. The CDR3 covers 17 residues. The CDR3 sequence: CASSLPREGANTGELFF. DNA for the CDR3: TGTGCCAGCAGCTTGCCACGAGAGGGAGCGAACACCGGGGAGCTGTTTTTT.

The rearrangement uses TRBV11-3 and TRBJ2-5; 7 bases map to TRBD2. J was trimmed by 1 base and V by 4 bases; bases with no gene match: 6. The CDR3 runs 15 residues. Germline assignment: CDR1 SGHNT and CDR2 YENEEA. CDR3 DNA sequence: TGTGCCAGCAGCTCTACACCGGGAGGCCAAGAGACCCAGTACTTC. As protein: CASSSTPGGQETQYF.

This sequence joins TRBV30 and TRBJ2-7; the D is unclear. The germline V gene encodes CDR1 GTSNPN and CDR2 SVGIG (reference sequence). V was clipped by 3 bases and J by 12 bases, with 15 bases between them. The CDR3 is 11 amino acids. CDR3 DNA: TGTGCCTGGAGCGCAGTGGGTTTATGGTACTTC. Amino acids: CAWSAVGLWYF. The entire variable domain, with the rest obtained from reference TRBV30 and TRBJ2-7, is as follows: SQTIHQWPATLVQPVGSPLSLECTVEGTSNPNLYWYRQAAGRGLQLLFYSVGIGQISSEVPQNLSASRPQDRQFILSSKKLLLSDSGFYLCAWSAVGLWYFGPGTRLTVT.

This clone appeared a single time. This chain joins TRBV12-5 and TRBJ1-2; a possible D gene is TRBD1 (6 bases). This CDR3 comprises 16 residues. Germline V lookup: CDR1 LGHNT, CDR2 FRNRAP. The V and J ends lost 5 bases and 1 base respectively, with 17 bases between them. The CDR3 is CASGTLGQTLNYGYTF. Here the CDR3 DNA reads TGTGCTAGTGGTACCCTTGGACAGACCCTTAACTATGGCTACACCTTC.

The chain carries TRBV29-1 and TRBJ2-4; D unresolved. Between the trimmed V and J ends, which lost 7 bases and 5 bases, there was a span of 12 bases. Germline lookup yields CDR1 SQVTM and CDR2 ANQGSEA. This CDR3 is built from 12 residues. CDR3 DNA sequence: TGCAGCGCCGACCTGGCAGAAAACATTCAGTACTTC. It yields the protein CSADLAENIQYF.

The chain uses TRBV27 and TRBJ1-1, with D uncertain. The CDR3 is made up of 14 amino acids. CDR1 and CDR2 (germline): MNHEY, SMNVEV (reference sequence). Trimming left V 6 bases short and J 1 base short, with 12 bases between. The DNA for the CDR3 is TGTGCCAGCAGGGGTCACAAGGAGAACACTGAAGCTTTCTTT. Amino acid sequence: CASRGHKENTEAFF.

The V and J genes are TRBV4-1 and TRBJ2-1; tentative D call: TRBD2 (6 bases). Trimming pared 2 bases from V and 8 bases from J, leaving 10 bases between. The CDR3 consists of 13 residues. From germline, CDR1 is MGHRA and CDR2 YSYEKL. This CDR3 reads CASSQRGWDEQFF. In nucleotides, the CDR3 is TGCGCCAGCAGCCAACGGGGGTGGGATGAGCAGTTCTTC.

The V call is TRBV6-1, the J call TRBJ2-4, with D perhaps matching TRBD1 (5 bases). V was clipped by 2 bases and J by 1 base, with 12 bases between them. CDR3 length equals 16 residues. CDR1 is MNHNS, CDR2 SASEGT, per germline. The CDR3 loop reads CASSEWQGTAKNIQYF. CDR3 DNA sequence: TGTGCCAGCAGTGAATGGCAGGGAACCGCCAAAAACATTCAGTACTTC.

V is TRBV19 and J is TRBJ1-5, with a weak D call TRBD1 (5 bases). The CDR3 has 17 residues. The V and J ends lost 5 bases and 0 bases respectively, with 17 bases between them. Germline values: CDR1 LNHDA, CDR2 SQIVND (reference sequence). The CDR3 DNA follows: TGTGCCAGTAGTTCCCCCCCGGGGACCAATAGCAATCAGCCCCAGCATTTT. Its translation: CASSSPPGTNSNQPQHF. Complete variable domain (other parts from reference TRBV19 and TRBJ1-5): DGGITQSPKYLFRKEGQNVTLSCEQNLNHDAMYWYRQDPGQGLRLIYYSQIVNDFQKGDIAEGYSVSREKKESFPLTVTSAQKNPTAFYLCASSSPPGTNSNQPQHFGDGTRLSIL.

This chain uses TRBV5-1 with TRBJ2-7; TRBD2 agrees at 10 bases. The CDR3 runs to 15 residues. V lost 0 bases and J lost 3; bases outside the gene matches: 3. Germline V gene lookup returns CDR1 SGHRS and CDR2 YFSETQ. DNA for the CDR3: TGCGCCAGCAGCTTGGTTTCTAGCGGGAGCTACGAGCAGTACTTC. Its protein is CASSLVSSGSYEQYF.

The V gene is TRBV29-1, the J gene TRBJ2-7, with unresolved D. CDR3 length equals 11 residues. Germline CDR1 is SQVTM and CDR2 is ANQGSEA. Trimming pared 5 bases from V and 4 bases from J, leaving 9 bases between. The CDR3 is CSVQKEYEQYF. CDR3 in DNA: TGCAGCGTTCAAAAGGAATACGAGCAGTACTTC.

There are a few counts of this clone. Here the CDR3 DNA reads TGTGCCAGCAGCTCCAGGGGGCACACTGAAGCTTTCTTT. Its protein is CASSSRGHTEAFF. The genes are TRBV7-3 and TRBJ1-1; 8 bases agree with TRBD1. Germline loops: CDR1 SGHTA, CDR2 FQGTGA. The length of the CDR3 is 13 residues. Trimming took 4 bases from V and 3 from J; bases not matched to a gene: 1.

The genes are TRBV6-5 and TRBJ1-1, with D tentatively TRBD1 (5 bases). The CDR3 is 13 amino acids. Trimming pared 6 bases from V and 5 bases from J, leaving 13 bases between. Germline V gene sequence: CDR1 MNHEY, CDR2 SVGAGI. The CDR3 is CASSLRVFTEAFF. The CDR3 DNA reads as TGTGCCAGCAGCCTCAGGGTCTTTACTGAAGCTTTCTTT.

The V call is TRBV4-3, the J call TRBJ2-2; D assignment may be TRBD1 or TRBD2 (5 bases each). The CDR3 is made up of 16 amino acids. Germline CDR1 is LGHNA and CDR2 is YSLEER. V was pared by 1 base and J by 4 bases, with 13 bases between. The CDR3: CASSQGPGTVTGELFF. Here the CDR3 DNA reads TGCGCCAGCAGCCAAGGCCCGGGGACGGTCACCGGGGAGCTGTTTTTT.

The J gene is TRBJ2-1, the V gene TRBV5-1; TRBD2 aligns across 10 bases. The CDR3 sequence is 17 residues long. The germline gives CDR1 SGHRS, CDR2 YFSETQ. Unmatched junction bases numbered 7, after V lost 4 bases and J lost 0 bases. The CDR3 sequence is CASSPRTSGPSYNEQFF. CDR3 bases: TGCGCCAGCAGCCCTCGGACTAGCGGCCCCTCCTACAATGAGCAGTTCTTC. Full variable domain (remainder filled in from reference TRBV5-1 and TRBJ2-1): KAGVTQTPRYLIKTRGQQVTLSCSPISGHRSVSWYQQTPGQGLQFLFEYFSETQRNKGNFPGRFSGRQFSNSRSEMNVSTLELGDSALYLCASSPRTSGPSYNEQFFGPGTRLTVL.

The chain is built from TRBV5-1 and TRBJ2-3, with TRBD2 matching 9 bases. CDR3 length: 16 residues. Per the germline V gene, CDR1 is SGHRS and CDR2 is YFSETQ. After removal of 1 base from V and 2 bases from J, the junction contained 5 bases not matched to a gene. CDR3: CASSLWLAGPTDTQYF. The CDR3 coding sequence is TGCGCCAGCAGCTTGTGGCTAGCGGGGCCCACAGATACGCAGTATTTT.

This chain uses TRBV13 with TRBJ2-2; D is ambiguous. The V end was cut by 5 bases, the J end by 9 bases, with 13 bases between. The CDR3 is 13 residues long. Germline V gives CDR1 PRHDT, CDR2 FYEKMQ (reference sequence). DNA for the CDR3: TGTGCCAGCAGCGCGCTTCGTGGCCGGGAGCTGTTTTTT. Protein sequence: CASSALRGRELFF.

V and J are TRBV27 and TRBJ2-1, with D perhaps given as TRBD1 or TRBD2 (5 bases each). In germline, CDR1 is MNHEY, CDR2 SMNVEV (reference sequence). This CDR3 comprises 13 residues. The V end lost 6 bases, the J end lost 6 bases, and 12 bases lay between the germline ends. The CDR3 nucleotides read TGTGCCAGCAGATACGGGACCGGCAATGAGCAGTTCTTC. It yields the protein CASRYGTGNEQFF.

A single count supports this clone. This chain joins TRBV30 and TRBJ2-5, with 10 bases matching TRBD1. V shed 3 bases, J shed 5 bases, and the junction held 3 bases outside the gene matches. The CDR3 runs to 13 residues. Germline-derived CDR1 and CDR2 are GTSNPN and SVGIG (reference sequence). This CDR3 is CAWRRQGAETQYF. In DNA form, the CDR3 reads TGTGCCTGGAGGCGACAGGGGGCGGAGACCCAGTACTTC.

This clone was counted a single time. The chain couples TRBV19 to TRBJ2-3, with 10 positions matching TRBD2. Germline CDR1 LNHDA, CDR2 SQIVND (reference sequence). The CDR3 is 12 residues long. For the CDR3, the DNA is TGTGCGGCTAGCGGGAGAACAGATACGCAGTATTTT. This sequence encodes CAASGRTDTQYF.

The sample holds one count of this clone. Other DNA sequences in this specimen translate into the identical CDR3. This chain joins TRBV5-8 and TRBJ2-4, with D tentatively TRBD1 (5 bases). V was trimmed by 4 bases and J by 0 bases, leaving 14 bases between them. The CDR3 extends over 16 amino acids. Germline assignment: CDR1 SGHTS and CDR2 YDEGEE. DNA for the CDR3: TGTGCCAGCAGCCCACGACAGTTGTTAGCCAAAAACATTCAGTACTTC. Translation: CASSPRQLLAKNIQYF.

CDR3 in amino acids: CASSSMTSGVYNEQFF. For the CDR3, the DNA is TGTGCCAGCAGCTCCATGACTAGCGGGGTTTACAATGAGCAGTTCTTC. This chain connects TRBV5-6 to TRBJ2-1; 11 bases match TRBD2. V was pared by 3 bases and J by 4 bases, with 6 bases of the junction left unmatched. The CDR3 extends over 16 amino acids. From germline, CDR1 is SGHDT and CDR2 YYEEEE.

The chain uses TRBV15 and TRBJ2-3, with D possibly matching TRBD1 (5 bases). Germline V gene lookup returns CDR1 LNHNV and CDR2 YYDKDF (reference sequence). Trimming cost V 0 bases and J 4 bases, with 14 bases left between them. The CDR3 loop spans 16 amino acids. The CDR3 DNA follows: TGTGCCACCAGCAGAGATGAAGGGGTAAAGGCAGATACGCAGTATTTT. As protein: CATSRDEGVKADTQYF. Combining the CDR3 with reference TRBV15 and TRBJ2-3 gives the whole variable domain DAMVIQNPRYQVTQFGKPVTLSCSQTLNHNVMYWYQQKSSQAPKLLFHYYDKDFNNEADTPDNFQSRRPNTSFCFLDIRSPGLGDTAMYLCATSRDEGVKADTQYFGPGTRLTVL.

This clone counts as medium-sized. The V call is TRBV18, the J call TRBJ1-2; the D is unclear. Germline assignment: CDR1 KGHSH and CDR2 LQKENI. CDR3 length: 15 amino acids. The V gene lost 0 bases and the J gene lost 1 base, with 9 bases spanning the gap. Here the CDR3 DNA reads TGTGCCAGCTCACCACCGCGAGGGCTTAACTATGGCTACACCTTC. Its translation: CASSPPRGLNYGYTF.

The rearrangement links TRBV5-1 to TRBJ1-2, with D uncertain. From germline, CDR1 is SGHRS and CDR2 YFSETQ. Deletions cut 0 bases from V and 7 bases from J, with 7 bases between. CDR3 length: 12 amino acids. The chain's CDR3 is CASSLAQAGYTF. The CDR3, as DNA: TGCGCCAGCAGCTTGGCCCAGGCTGGCTACACCTTC.

This chain connects TRBV14 to TRBJ1-2; D might be TRBD1 (5 bases). This CDR3 spans 14 amino acids. Trimming stripped 0 bases from V and 7 bases from J, with 12 bases between. Germline V lookup: CDR1 SGHDN, CDR2 FVKESK. Here the CDR3 DNA reads TGTGCCAGCAGCCAAGATCCTTGGGGGACTGGCTACACCTTC. Its protein product is CASSQDPWGTGYTF.

The chain has TRBV10-1 and TRBJ2-7; D is uncertain. Germline CDR1 WNHNN, CDR2 SYGVQD (reference sequence). V was pared by 6 bases and J by 2 bases, with 8 bases between. The CDR3 totals 12 residues. The CDR3 coding sequence is TGCGCCAGCAGCGAACTGACCTACGAGCAGTACTTC. This translates into CASSELTYEQYF.

The chain joins TRBV19 to TRBJ2-7, with 7 positions matching TRBD2. Germline loops: CDR1 LNHDA, CDR2 SQIVND (reference sequence). V gave up 6 bases and J gave up 0 bases; unmatched junction bases: 8. This CDR3 is built from 15 residues. CDR3 in DNA: TGTGCCAGTAGAGTCAGCGGGACCCACTCCTACGAGCAGTACTTC. This gives the protein CASRVSGTHSYEQYF.

In this sample, this clone turned up a few times. The chain joins TRBV19 to TRBJ1-1, with TRBD1 identical over 8 bases. CDR3 length equals 17 residues. Germline CDR1 and CDR2: LNHDA and SQIVND (reference sequence). V shed 4 bases, J shed 0 bases, and the junction held 10 bases outside the gene matches. This chain's CDR3 is CASSTGGTGGLNTEAFF. The CDR3 DNA follows: TGTGCCAGTAGTACAGGGGGAACAGGGGGATTGAACACTGAAGCTTTCTTT.